Presented here are 32 T cell receptor beta chains from one specimen sequenced in a study of CD8+ T cells in alopecia areata. RNA was isolated and reverse transcribed to cDNA, the sequencing template. Profiling relied on immunoSEQ multiplex PCR, and the TCRdb table lists in-frame clones only, not all of them. The table lists around 50,000 clones, 96% of them singletons. The specimen comprised CD8+ T cells sorted from blood, sampled at week 0. The receptors were sampled from a human donor with alopecia areata.

The rearrangement joins TRBV7-2 to TRBJ2-5; no clear D gene. The germline gives CDR1 SGHTA, CDR2 FQGNSA. This CDR3 is built from 16 residues. V gave up 2 bases and J gave up 1 base, with 14 bases separating them. The CDR3 reads CASSLLLLGFQETQYF. CDR3 DNA: TGTGCCAGCAGCTTACTTCTCCTAGGTTTCCAAGAGACCCAGTACTTC.

The gene calls are TRBV7-9 and TRBJ2-2, with 8 positions matching TRBD2. The germline V gene encodes CDR1 SEHNR and CDR2 FQNEAQ (reference sequence). The CDR3 totals 16 residues. Germline trimming cut 5 bases from V and 2 bases from J; bases unmatched to any gene: 7. CDR3 in DNA: TGTGCCAGCAGCCTCCCGGGACTAGAAAACACCGGGGAGCTGTTTTTT. As protein: CASSLPGLENTGELFF.

The chain recombines TRBV10-2 with TRBJ2-2, with TRBD1 as a possible D gene (6 bases). The germline V gene encodes CDR1 WSHSY and CDR2 SAAADI. Trimming removed 2 bases from V and 1 base from J, with 11 bases in between. The CDR3 has 16 residues. CDR3 DNA sequence: TGCGCCAGCAGTGAGAGCAGGGGCCTGAACACCGGGGAGCTGTTTTTT. Translation gives CASSESRGLNTGELFF.

The V and J genes are TRBV25-1 and TRBJ2-5, with 9 nucleotides matching TRBD1. The DNA matches TRBJ2-7 better at its end, which makes the J call doubtful. The CDR3 has 14 residues. Germline V gene lookup returns CDR1 MGHDK and CDR2 SYGVNS. The CDR3 is CASSPRDRAYEQYF. CDR3 nucleotide sequence: TGTGCCAGCAGTCCCCGGGACAGGGCTTACGAGCAGTACTTC.

The V gene is TRBV4-2, the J gene TRBJ1-2, with D possibly matching TRBD1 (5 bases). The CDR3 loop spans 13 amino acids. Germline values: CDR1 LGHNA, CDR2 YNFKEQ. V lost 0 bases and J lost 8, with 10 bases in between. The CDR3 loop is CASSQEGPSGYTF. CDR3 nucleotides: TGTGCCAGCAGCCAAGAGGGACCAAGCGGCTACACCTTC.

The genes are TRBV19 and TRBJ2-2; tentatively, D is TRBD2 (6 bases). The V end was cut by 7 bases, the J end by 5 bases, with 20 bases between. Per germline, CDR1 LNHDA and CDR2 SQIVND (reference sequence). The CDR3 runs 16 residues. The CDR3 sequence: CASTRGTPFLTGELFF. Written as DNA, the CDR3 is TGTGCCAGTACCCGAGGGACTCCTTTTCTGACCGGGGAGCTGTTTTTT.

This rearrangement joins TRBV19 to TRBJ1-1, with TRBD1 identical over 8 bases. Trimming removed 6 bases from V and 5 bases from J; junction bases left unmatched: 5. Germline V gene sequence: CDR1 LNHDA, CDR2 SQIVND (reference sequence). The CDR3 sequence is 13 residues long. In nucleotides, the CDR3 is TGTGCCAGTAGGAAGGACAGGGTGACTGAAGCTTTCTTT. It translates to CASRKDRVTEAFF. Full variable domain (remainder filled in from reference TRBV19 and TRBJ1-1): DGGITQSPKYLFRKEGQNVTLSCEQNLNHDAMYWYRQDPGQGLRLIYYSQIVNDFQKGDIAEGYSVSREKKESFPLTVTSAQKNPTAFYLCASRKDRVTEAFFGQGTRLTVV.

The V gene is TRBV6-5, the J gene TRBJ1-2; 7 bases are a match to TRBD1. The V gene's germline CDR1 is MNHEY and CDR2 SVGAGI. V lost 10 bases to trimming and J lost 4 bases; unmatched junction nucleotides: 15. CDR3 length: 15 residues. CDR3 amino acids: CATWGTEARAYGYTF. The DNA for the CDR3 is TGTGCCACCTGGGGGACAGAAGCCCGGGCCTATGGCTACACCTTC.

The chain joins TRBV13 to TRBJ2-5, with TRBD1 identical over 10 bases. Germline-derived CDR1 and CDR2 are PRHDT and FYEKMQ (reference sequence). The V segment lost 2 bases and the J segment 2 bases; nucleotides outside the gene matches: 5. This CDR3 region has 16 residues. The CDR3 here is CASSLTPGQGQETQYF. The CDR3 coding sequence is TGTGCCAGCAGCTTAACTCCGGGACAGGGGCAAGAGACCCAGTACTTC.

The chain links TRBV7-9 to TRBJ2-7; 9 bases agree with TRBD1. Germline assignment: CDR1 SEHNR and CDR2 FQNEAQ (reference sequence). The CDR3 has 16 residues. V shed 4 bases and J 1 base; nucleotides not matched to a gene: 8. The chain's CDR3 is CASSSSGTGWSYEQYF. Here the CDR3 DNA reads TGTGCCAGCAGCTCGTCCGGGACAGGGTGGTCCTACGAGCAGTACTTC.

The chain uses TRBV7-6 and TRBJ1-5; D not certain. With 2 bases removed from V and 0 bases from J, the gap between germline ends came to 2 bases. Germline V CDR1 and CDR2: SGHVS, FNYEAQ. There are 13 residues in the CDR3. This CDR3 is CASSLNSNQPQHF. CDR3 coding DNA: TGTGCCAGCAGCTTAAATAGCAATCAGCCCCAGCATTTT.

Concerning this clone: An end of the junction differs from the germline gene, which may be a read error. The chain joins TRBV7-7 to TRBJ2-1, with 10 bases that match TRBD2. CDR1 and CDR2 (germline): SSHAT, FNYEAQ (reference sequence). CDR3 length equals 16 residues. CDR3 coding DNA: TGTGCTAGCAGCCCAACCGGGACTAGCGCCTACAATGAGCAGTTCTTC. This encodes CASSPTGTSAYNEQFF.

This sequence joins TRBV2 and TRBJ2-1; D is possibly TRBD1 or TRBD2 (5 bases each). V dropped 3 bases and J dropped 4 bases, with 16 bases sitting between them. Per germline, CDR1 SNHLY and CDR2 FYNNEI. The CDR3 spans 16 residues. This CDR3 reads CASSESRDERYNEQFF. CDR3 coding DNA: TGTGCCAGCAGTGAGAGCAGGGACGAAAGGTACAATGAGCAGTTCTTC. Using reference TRBV2 and TRBJ2-1 for the parts outside the CDR3, the full variable domain is EPEVTQTPSHQVTQMGQEVILRCVPISNHLYFYWYRQILGQKVEFLVSFYNNEISEKSEIFDDQFSVERPDGSNFTLKIRSTKLEDSAMYFCASSESRDERYNEQFFGPGTRLTVL.

This chain joins TRBV29-1 and TRBJ2-5; D unresolved. Per germline, CDR1 SQVTM and CDR2 ANQGSEA. This CDR3 region has 14 residues. Trimming shortened V by 4 bases and J by 0 bases, and 12 bases separated the two germline ends. The CDR3 region has the DNA TGCAGCGTTGTTGGTCGTGGGTACCAAGAGACCCAGTACTTC. It codes for CSVVGRGYQETQYF.

The genes are TRBV5-1 and TRBJ1-1; D unresolved. CDR1 and CDR2 from the germline V gene are SGHRS and YFSETQ. Trimming shortened V by 0 bases and J by 3 bases, and 9 bases separated the two germline ends. The CDR3 contains 14 residues. CDR3 in amino acids: CASSLVDYDTEAFF. Written as DNA, the CDR3 is TGCGCCAGCAGCTTGGTGGACTACGACACTGAAGCTTTCTTT.

This sequence joins TRBV29-1 and TRBJ2-5; 7 nucleotides align to TRBD2. CDR1 is SQVTM, CDR2 ANQGSEA, per germline. This CDR3 is built from 14 residues. The V gene end was trimmed by 1 base and the J gene end by 0 bases; junction bases not matched to a gene: 2. CDR3: CSVEVRGYQETQYF. CDR3 nucleotides: TGCAGCGTTGAAGTGCGGGGGTACCAAGAGACCCAGTACTTC.

J is TRBJ2-7 and V is TRBV7-2; 7 bases match TRBD1. CDR1 and CDR2 (germline): SGHTA, FQGNSA. The trim removed 4 bases at V and 1 base at J, leaving 4 bases unmatched. This CDR3 comprises 14 residues. CDR3 sequence reads: CASSYGQVSYEQYF. The CDR3 bases are TGTGCCAGCAGCTACGGACAGGTTTCCTACGAGCAGTACTTC.

The chain joins TRBV5-1 to TRBJ2-7; D tentatively reads TRBD1 or TRBD2 (5 bases each). Germline CDR1 and CDR2: SGHRS and YFSETQ. V lost 4 bases, J lost 0 bases, and 11 bases lay in between. The CDR3 contains 14 residues. Here the CDR3 DNA reads TGCGCCAGCAGCCCGGTGGGGGACTCCTACGAGCAGTACTTC. Translation: CASSPVGDSYEQYF.

The chain is built from TRBV4-3 and TRBJ2-1; 12 nucleotides align to TRBD2. The V and J ends lost 5 bases and 9 bases, in that order; junction bases with no gene match: 11. This CDR3 is 16 amino acids long. Germline V lookup: CDR1 LGHNA, CDR2 YSLEER. CDR3 bases: TGCGCCAGCAGCTCTCGACTAGCGGGGGCCTCGAGTGAGCAGTTCTTC. This sequence encodes CASSSRLAGASSEQFF.

A single count supports this clone. The V gene is TRBV4-2, the J gene TRBJ1-5; D is undetermined. This CDR3 contains 16 residues. Germline CDR1 LGHNA, CDR2 YNFKEQ. The V and J ends lost 0 bases and 1 base respectively, with 10 bases between them. CDR3 amino acids: CASSQDLRGSNQPQHF. DNA of the CDR3: TGTGCCAGCAGCCAAGATCTGCGGGGAAGCAATCAGCCCCAGCATTTT.

The rearrangement uses TRBV4-3 and TRBJ2-3, with unresolved D. This CDR3 region has 14 residues. Trimming shortened V by 0 bases and J by 1 base, and 5 bases separated the two germline ends. CDR1 and CDR2 from the germline V gene are LGHNA and YSLEER. CDR3: CASSQESRTDTQYF. The CDR3 nucleotides read TGCGCCAGCAGCCAAGAGTCACGCACAGATACGCAGTATTTT.

The rearrangement joins TRBV4-1 to TRBJ2-7; a weak D match, TRBD2 (6 bases). The CDR3 runs 13 residues. Germline V gives CDR1 MGHRA, CDR2 YSYEKL. Trimming took 4 bases from V and 5 from J, leaving 12 bases between them. CDR3 amino acids: CASSRWEDNEQYF. The CDR3 DNA reads as TGCGCCAGCAGCCGGTGGGAGGATAACGAGCAGTACTTC.

This clone was found a few times. V is TRBV5-1 and J is TRBJ2-7; no reliable D call. The CDR3 has 14 residues. Germline V gives CDR1 SGHRS, CDR2 YFSETQ. V was pared by 4 bases and J by 0 bases, with 11 bases between. CDR3 coding DNA: TGCGCCAGCAGCCAGCAGGATCCCTCCTACGAGCAGTACTTC. This codes for CASSQQDPSYEQYF. Full variable domain (rest looked up from reference TRBV5-1 and TRBJ2-7): KAGVTQTPRYLIKTRGQQVTLSCSPISGHRSVSWYQQTPGQGLQFLFEYFSETQRNKGNFPGRFSGRQFSNSRSEMNVSTLELGDSALYLCASSQQDPSYEQYFGPGTRLTVT.

The V and J genes are TRBV7-6 and TRBJ2-5, with D perhaps matching TRBD1 or TRBD2 (5 bases each). The CDR3 extends over 15 amino acids. With 11 bases removed from V and 1 base from J, the gap between germline ends came to 20 bases. Germline V CDR1 and CDR2: SGHVS, FNYEAQ. The CDR3 sequence is CASSGQPSPQETQYF. CDR3 coding DNA: TGTGCCTCCTCGGGGCAGCCTAGCCCCCAAGAGACCCAGTACTTC.

The CDR3 nucleotides read TGCGCCAGCAGTCAATCTATCCGGTTTAGCACAGATACGCAGTATTTT. This gives the protein CASSQSIRFSTDTQYF. The V gene is TRBV23-1, the J gene TRBJ2-3, with unresolved D. TRBV23-1 is filed as an ORF, its function uncertain. CDR3 length: 16 amino acids. Trimming removed 0 bases at V and 0 bases at J, with 10 bases between.

This chain connects TRBV7-9 to TRBJ2-7, with 10 bases identical to TRBD1. The CDR3 is 13 residues long. From germline, CDR1 is SEHNR and CDR2 FQNEAQ (reference sequence). The CDR3 region has the DNA TGTGCAGGAGGGGGACAGGGGCTGTCAGAGCAGTACTTC. Amino acid sequence: CAGGGQGLSEQYF. Full variable domain (outside the CDR3, taken from reference TRBV7-9 and TRBJ2-7): DTGVSQNPRHKITKRGQNVTFRCDPISEHNRLYWYRQTLGQGPEFLTYFQNEAQLEKSRLLSDRFSAERPKGSFSTLEIQRTEQGDSAMYLCAGGGQGLSEQYFGPGTRLTVT.

V usage is TRBV7-2 and J usage is TRBJ2-3; D not certain. Per germline, CDR1 SGHTA and CDR2 FQGNSA. With 2 bases removed from V and 5 bases from J, the gap between germline ends came to 11 bases. The CDR3 has 14 amino acids. CDR3 nucleotides: TGTGCCAGCAGCTTAATAGGGTTAATAGATACGCAGTATTTT. Protein: CASSLIGLIDTQYF.

CDR3 in DNA: TGTGCCTGGAGACAGCAAAACTACGAGCAGTACTTC. It specifies CAWRQQNYEQYF. The gene calls are TRBV6-5 and TRBJ2-7, with D possibly being TRBD1 (5 bases). The CDR3 is made up of 12 amino acids. Germline CDR1 and CDR2: MNHEY and SVGAGI. Deletions cut 11 bases from V and 3 bases from J, with 14 bases between.

The chain combines TRBV30 with TRBJ2-7; D is possibly TRBD2 (7 bases). V was cut by 5 bases and J by 6 bases, with 23 bases left in between. This CDR3 spans 15 amino acids. The germline V gene encodes CDR1 GTSNPN and CDR2 SVGIG (reference sequence). The CDR3 region is CAWRYPGGGLGEQYF. In DNA form, the CDR3 reads TGTGCCTGGCGCTACCCTGGGGGGGGGCTGGGCGAGCAGTACTTC.

The chain joins TRBV7-6 to TRBJ2-7, with D possibly matching TRBD2 (5 bases). This CDR3 spans 13 amino acids. The germline gives CDR1 SGHVS, CDR2 FNYEAQ. V was cut by 5 bases and J by 3 bases, with 11 bases left in between. The CDR3 sequence is CASSPGRGYEQYF. The DNA of the CDR3 is TGTGCCAGCAGCCCTGGACGGGGCTACGAGCAGTACTTC.

This CDR3 reads CASSQDQGRGLETQYF. CDR3 bases: TGCGCCAGCAGCCAAGATCAGGGCAGGGGGCTGGAGACCCAGTACTTC. The rearrangement links TRBV4-3 to TRBJ2-5; 8 nucleotides line up with TRBD1. V shed 0 bases and J 5 bases; nucleotides not matched to a gene: 8. The CDR3 covers 16 residues. Germline V CDR1 and CDR2: LGHNA, YSLEER.

The chain employs TRBV7-9 and TRBJ2-5; 7 bases align to TRBD1. Germline V lookup: CDR1 SEHNR, CDR2 FQNEAQ (reference sequence). This CDR3 region has 13 residues. Trimming cost V 5 bases and J 4 bases; bases outside gene matches: 4. CDR3 nucleotide sequence: TGTGCCAGCAGCCCTAGGGGGCGAGAGACCCAGTACTTC. Translating it yields CASSPRGRETQYF.